Described below is a single T cell receptor beta chain sequence and its context. This specimen belongs to a study of T cell responses to AZD1222 COVID-19 vaccine. Looked up from germline, CDR1 is SGHAT and CDR2 is FQNNGV. The CDR3 consists of 14 residues. Trimming shortened V by 1 base and J by 8 bases, and 11 bases separated the two germline ends. Generated by immunoSEQ multiplex PCR, the TCRdb table keeps only in-frame clones and is missing some. The repertoire includes roughly 200,000 clones, approximately 94% of them detected once, and about 4% sits in the top ten. The chain uses TRBV11-2 and TRBJ1-4; D is undetermined. The sample here was peripheral blood, taken 28 days after the second dose of the MenACWY control vaccine. This receptor was identified in an adult who received the MenACWY meningococcal vaccine as a control. The CDR3 protein is CASSLGLPREKLFF. The CDR3 nucleotides read TGTGCCAGCAGCTTAGGACTACCGCGGGAAAAACTGTTTTTT. Full variable domain (remainder filled in from reference TRBV11-2 and TRBJ1-4): EAGVAQSPRYKIIEKRQSVAFWCNPISGHATLYWYQQILGQGPKLLIQFQNNGVVDDSQLPKDRFSAERLKGVDSTLKIQPAKLEDSAVYLCASSLGLPREKLFFGSGTQLSVL.